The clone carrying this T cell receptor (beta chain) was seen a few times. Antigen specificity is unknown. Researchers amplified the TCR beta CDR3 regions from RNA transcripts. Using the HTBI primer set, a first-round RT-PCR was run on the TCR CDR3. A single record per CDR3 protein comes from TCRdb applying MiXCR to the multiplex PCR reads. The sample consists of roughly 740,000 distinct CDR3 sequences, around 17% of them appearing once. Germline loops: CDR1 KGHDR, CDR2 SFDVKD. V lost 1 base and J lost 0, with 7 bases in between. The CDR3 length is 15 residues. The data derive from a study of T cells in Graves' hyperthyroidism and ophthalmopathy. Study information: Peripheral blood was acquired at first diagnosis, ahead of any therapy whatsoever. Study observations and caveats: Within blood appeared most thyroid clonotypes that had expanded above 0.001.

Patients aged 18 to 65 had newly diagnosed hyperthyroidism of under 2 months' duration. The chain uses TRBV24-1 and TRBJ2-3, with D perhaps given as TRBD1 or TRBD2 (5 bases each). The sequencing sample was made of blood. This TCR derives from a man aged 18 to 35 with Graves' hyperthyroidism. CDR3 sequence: CATSDLGDSTDTQYF. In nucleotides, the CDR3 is TGTGCCACCAGTGATTTAGGGGACAGCACAGATACGCAGTATTTT.